Sequencing of this T cell receptor (beta chain) was carried out in a study of T cells after yellow fever vaccination. V dropped 3 bases and J dropped 3 bases, with 6 bases sitting between them. The CDR3 extends over 12 amino acids. Researchers made TCR cDNA using 5'RACE template switching, and this step added a universal primer site and UMIs. TCRdb ran MiXCR on the 5' RACE reads and lists one entry per CDR3 protein. This sample has about 320,000 distinct CDR3 sequences; about 10% occur once, and the top ten carry about 3.3%. The V call is TRBV12-3 or TRBV12-4, the J call TRBJ2-7; no definite D call. This specimen consisted of CD4+ T cells sorted from PBMCs, obtained 45 days after the yellow fever booster vaccination. The receptor was isolated from a man younger than 30 who received the YFV17D yellow fever vaccine. CDR3 sequence (DNA): TGTGCCAGCAGTTTGGTGGACTACGAGCAGTACTTC. This sequence encodes CASSLVDYEQYF.